The 3 T cell receptor beta chains in this list originate from one sample, sequenced in a study of patients and donors after allogeneic stem cell transplantation. TCRdb reanalysed the RT-PCR reads using MiXCR and keeps one entry per CDR3 protein. Among fewer than 25,000 distinct CDR3 sequences, 40% to 45% were seen once, and the ten largest hold around 72%. Sequencing was performed on blood, either unsorted or a sorted T cell fraction (not recorded which). The receptors were sampled from a human donor who was either an allogeneic HSCT recipient or a stem cell or donor lymphocyte infusion donor (not recorded which). It is not recorded whose cells these are; they may come from a transplant donor.

This clonotype was seen once. The V and J genes are TRBV18 and TRBJ2-7; D may be TRBD1 (5 bases). The length of the CDR3 is 15 residues. Between the trimmed V and J ends, which lost 3 bases and 0 bases, there was a span of 12 bases. The germline CDR1 and CDR2 sequences are KGHSH and LQKENI. In nucleotides, the CDR3 is TGTGCCAGCTCACCGGGCAGGGTGGGCTCCTACGAGCAGTACTTC. It codes for CASSPGRVGSYEQYF.

V gene TRBV7-9 combines with J gene TRBJ1-2; no definite D call. The CDR3 is 10 residues long. Trimming took 5 bases from V and 8 from J, leaving 6 bases between them. Germline CDR1 reads SEHNR; CDR2 reads FQNEAQ (reference sequence). CDR3 sequence (DNA): TGTGCCAGCAGCAAAAGCGGCTACACCTTC. Translating gives CASSKSGYTF.

The CDR3 here is CASSGQGGKSQHF. CDR3 DNA: TGCGCCAGCAGCGGACAGGGTGGAAAGTCCCAGCATTTT. This chain connects TRBV5-1 to TRBJ1-5; 8 bases are a match to TRBD1. This CDR3 spans 13 amino acids. CDR1 is SGHRS and CDR2 is YFSETQ in the germline V gene. The trim removed 4 bases at V and 11 bases at J, leaving 8 bases unmatched. Drawing the rest from reference TRBV5-1 and TRBJ1-5, the complete variable domain is KAGVTQTPRYLIKTRGQQVTLSCSPISGHRSVSWYQQTPGQGLQFLFEYFSETQRNKGNFPGRFSGRQFSNSRSEMNVSTLELGDSALYLCASSGQGGKSQHFGDGTRLSIL.